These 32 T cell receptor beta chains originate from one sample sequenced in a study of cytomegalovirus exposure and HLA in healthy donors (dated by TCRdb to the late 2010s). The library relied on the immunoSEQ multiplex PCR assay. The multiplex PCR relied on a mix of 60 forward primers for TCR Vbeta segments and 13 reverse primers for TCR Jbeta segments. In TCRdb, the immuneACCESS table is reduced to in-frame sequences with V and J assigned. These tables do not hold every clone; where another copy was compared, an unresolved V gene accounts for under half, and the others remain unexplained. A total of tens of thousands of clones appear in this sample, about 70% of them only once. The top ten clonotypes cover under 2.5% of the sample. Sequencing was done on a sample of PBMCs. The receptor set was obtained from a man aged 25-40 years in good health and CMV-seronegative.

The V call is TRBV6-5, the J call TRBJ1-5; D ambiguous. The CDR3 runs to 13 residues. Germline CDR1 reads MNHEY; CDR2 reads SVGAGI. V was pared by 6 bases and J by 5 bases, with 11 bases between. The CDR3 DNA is TGTGCCAGCAGCCCTAACCGGTATCAGCCCCAGCATTTT. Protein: CASSPNRYQPQHF.

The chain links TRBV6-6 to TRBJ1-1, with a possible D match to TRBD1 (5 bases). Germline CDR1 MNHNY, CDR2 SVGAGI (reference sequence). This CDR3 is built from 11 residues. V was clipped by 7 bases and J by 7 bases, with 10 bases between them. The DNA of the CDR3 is TGTGCCAGCACTCGGGACTTTGAAGCTTTCTTT. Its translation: CASTRDFEAFF.

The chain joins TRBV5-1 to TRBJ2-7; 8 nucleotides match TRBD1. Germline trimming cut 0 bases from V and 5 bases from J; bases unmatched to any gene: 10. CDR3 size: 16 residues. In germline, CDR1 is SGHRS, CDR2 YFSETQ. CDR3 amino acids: CASSLAGTGGFHEQYF. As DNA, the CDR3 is TGCGCCAGCAGCTTGGCCGGCACAGGGGGGTTCCACGAGCAGTACTTC.

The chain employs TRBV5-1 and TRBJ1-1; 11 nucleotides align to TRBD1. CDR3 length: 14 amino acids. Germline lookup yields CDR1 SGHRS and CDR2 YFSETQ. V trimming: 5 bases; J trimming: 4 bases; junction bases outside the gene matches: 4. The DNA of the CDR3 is TGCGCCAGCAGACCGGGGACAGGGGGCACTGAAGCTTTCTTT. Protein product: CASRPGTGGTEAFF.

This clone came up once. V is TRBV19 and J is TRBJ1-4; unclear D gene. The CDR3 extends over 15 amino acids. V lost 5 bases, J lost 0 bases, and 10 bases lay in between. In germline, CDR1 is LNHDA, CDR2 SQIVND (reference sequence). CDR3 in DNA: TGTGCCAGTAGTTCCTACAGCACAACTAATGAAAAACTGTTTTTT. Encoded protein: CASSSYSTTNEKLFF. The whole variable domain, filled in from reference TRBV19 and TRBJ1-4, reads DGGITQSPKYLFRKEGQNVTLSCEQNLNHDAMYWYRQDPGQGLRLIYYSQIVNDFQKGDIAEGYSVSREKKESFPLTVTSAQKNPTAFYLCASSSYSTTNEKLFFGSGTQLSVL.

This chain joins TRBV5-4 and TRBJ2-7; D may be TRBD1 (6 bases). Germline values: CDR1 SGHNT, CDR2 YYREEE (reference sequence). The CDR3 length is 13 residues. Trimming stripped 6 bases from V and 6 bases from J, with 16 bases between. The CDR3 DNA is TGTGCCAGCACCTCAGACAGGAGGAGCGAGCAGTACTTC. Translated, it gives CASTSDRRSEQYF. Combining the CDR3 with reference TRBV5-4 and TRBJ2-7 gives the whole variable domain ETGVTQSPTHLIKTRGQQVTLRCSSQSGHNTVSWYQQALGQGPQFIFQYYREEENGRGNFPPRFSGLQFPNYSSELNVNALELDDSALYLCASTSDRRSEQYFGPGTRLTVT.

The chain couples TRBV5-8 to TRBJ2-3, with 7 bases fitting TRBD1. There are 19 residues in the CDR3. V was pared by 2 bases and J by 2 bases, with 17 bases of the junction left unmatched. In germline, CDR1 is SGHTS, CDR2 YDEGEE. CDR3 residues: CASSLMDLLRGSLTDTQYF. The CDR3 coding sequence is TGTGCCAGCAGCTTAATGGACCTCCTCAGGGGGTCCCTCACAGATACGCAGTATTTT.

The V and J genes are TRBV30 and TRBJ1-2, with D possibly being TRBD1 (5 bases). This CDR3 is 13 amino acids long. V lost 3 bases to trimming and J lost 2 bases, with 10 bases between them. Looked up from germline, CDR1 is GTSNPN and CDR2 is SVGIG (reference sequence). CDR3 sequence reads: CAWREQGNYGYTF. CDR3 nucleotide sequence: TGTGCCTGGAGGGAGCAGGGAAACTATGGCTACACCTTC. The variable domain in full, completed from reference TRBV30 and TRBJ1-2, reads SQTIHQWPATLVQPVGSPLSLECTVEGTSNPNLYWYRQAAGRGLQLLFYSVGIGQISSEVPQNLSASRPQDRQFILSSKKLLLSDSGFYLCAWREQGNYGYTFGSGTRLTVV.

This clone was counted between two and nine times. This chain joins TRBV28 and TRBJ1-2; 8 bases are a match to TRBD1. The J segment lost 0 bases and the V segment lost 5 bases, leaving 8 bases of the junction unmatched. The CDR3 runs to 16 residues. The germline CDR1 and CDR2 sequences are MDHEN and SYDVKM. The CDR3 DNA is TGTGCCAGCAGTCCAGGACAGGGTACAGCTAACTATGGCTACACCTTC. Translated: CASSPGQGTANYGYTF.

Here the CDR3 DNA reads TGTGCCAGCGACACGCTGGACCAAGAGACCCAGTACTTC. This encodes CASDTLDQETQYF. The rearrangement links TRBV7-9 to TRBJ2-5; D uncertain. The CDR3 covers 13 residues. Germline lookup yields CDR1 SEHNR and CDR2 FQNEAQ (reference sequence). Between the trimmed V and J ends, which lost 8 bases and 0 bases, there was a span of 10 bases.

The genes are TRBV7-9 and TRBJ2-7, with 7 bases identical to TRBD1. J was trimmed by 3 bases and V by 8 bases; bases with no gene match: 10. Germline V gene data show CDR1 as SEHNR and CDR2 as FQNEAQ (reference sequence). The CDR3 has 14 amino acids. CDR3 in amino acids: CASAPRDSLYEQYF. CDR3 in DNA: TGTGCCAGCGCCCCCAGGGACAGTCTCTACGAGCAGTACTTC.

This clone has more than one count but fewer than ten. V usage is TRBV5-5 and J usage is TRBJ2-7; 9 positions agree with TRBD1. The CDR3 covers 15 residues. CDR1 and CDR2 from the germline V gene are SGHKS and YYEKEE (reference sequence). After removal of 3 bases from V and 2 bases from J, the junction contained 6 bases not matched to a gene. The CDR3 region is CASSSPTGGTYEQYF. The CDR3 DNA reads TGTGCCAGCAGCTCGCCGACAGGGGGAACCTACGAGCAGTACTTC. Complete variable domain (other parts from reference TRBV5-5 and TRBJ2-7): DAGVTQSPTHLIKTRGQQVTLRCSPISGHKSVSWYQQVLGQGPQFIFQYYEKEERGRGNFPDRFSARQFPNYSSELNVNALLLGDSALYLCASSSPTGGTYEQYFGPGTRLTVT.

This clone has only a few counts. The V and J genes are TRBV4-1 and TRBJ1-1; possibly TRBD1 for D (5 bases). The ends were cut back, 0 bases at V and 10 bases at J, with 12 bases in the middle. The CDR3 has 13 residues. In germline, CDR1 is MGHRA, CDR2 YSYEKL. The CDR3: CASSQDRGVTAFF. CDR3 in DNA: TGCGCCAGCAGCCAAGATCGGGGGGTCACAGCTTTCTTT.

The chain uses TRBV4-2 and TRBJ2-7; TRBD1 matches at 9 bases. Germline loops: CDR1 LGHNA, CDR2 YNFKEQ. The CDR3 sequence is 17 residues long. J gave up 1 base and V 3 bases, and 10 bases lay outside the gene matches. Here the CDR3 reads CASSQLPGQGISYEQYF. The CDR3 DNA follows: TGTGCCAGCAGCCAGTTACCGGGACAGGGTATATCCTACGAGCAGTACTTC.

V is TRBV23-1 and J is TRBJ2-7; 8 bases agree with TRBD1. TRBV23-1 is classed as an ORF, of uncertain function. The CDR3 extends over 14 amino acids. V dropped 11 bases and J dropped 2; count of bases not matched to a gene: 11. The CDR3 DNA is TGCGCCTCTATTCAGGGACAGGAGGCCTACGAGCAGTACTTC. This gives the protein CASIQGQEAYEQYF.

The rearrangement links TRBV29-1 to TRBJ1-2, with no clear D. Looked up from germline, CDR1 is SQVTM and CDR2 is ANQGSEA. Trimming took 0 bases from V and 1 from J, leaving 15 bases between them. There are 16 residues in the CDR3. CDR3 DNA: TGCAGCGTTGAAGATCCGGCCGACATTGTTAACTATGGCTACACCTTC. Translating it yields CSVEDPADIVNYGYTF.

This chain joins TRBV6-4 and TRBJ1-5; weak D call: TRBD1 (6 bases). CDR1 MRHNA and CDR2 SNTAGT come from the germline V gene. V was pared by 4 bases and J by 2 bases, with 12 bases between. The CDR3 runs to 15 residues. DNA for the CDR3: TGTGCCAGCAGTGTATTCCCAGGGGGCAATCAGCCCCAGCATTTT. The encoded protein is CASSVFPGGNQPQHF.

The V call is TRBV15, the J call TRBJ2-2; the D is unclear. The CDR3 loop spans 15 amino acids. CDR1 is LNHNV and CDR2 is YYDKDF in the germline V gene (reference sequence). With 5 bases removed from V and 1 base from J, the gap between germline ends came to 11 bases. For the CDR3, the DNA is TGTGCCACCAGCCCCGACACCTTGAACACCGGGGAGCTGTTTTTT. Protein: CATSPDTLNTGELFF. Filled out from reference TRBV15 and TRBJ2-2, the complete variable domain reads DAMVIQNPRYQVTQFGKPVTLSCSQTLNHNVMYWYQQKSSQAPKLLFHYYDKDFNNEADTPDNFQSRRPNTSFCFLDIRSPGLGDTAMYLCATSPDTLNTGELFFGEGSRLTVL.

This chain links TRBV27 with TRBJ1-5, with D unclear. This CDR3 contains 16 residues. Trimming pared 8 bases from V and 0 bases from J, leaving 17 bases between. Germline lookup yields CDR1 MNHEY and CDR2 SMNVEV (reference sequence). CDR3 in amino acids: CASAAAAPLSNQPQHF. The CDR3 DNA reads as TGTGCCAGCGCCGCAGCGGCCCCGCTTAGCAATCAGCCCCAGCATTTT.

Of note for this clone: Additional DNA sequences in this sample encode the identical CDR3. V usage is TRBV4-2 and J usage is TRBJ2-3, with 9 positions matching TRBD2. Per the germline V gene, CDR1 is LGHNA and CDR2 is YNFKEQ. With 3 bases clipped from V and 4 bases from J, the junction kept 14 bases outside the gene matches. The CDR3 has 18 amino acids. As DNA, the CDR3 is TGTGCCAGCAGCCAGGAACGCGGGGCTAGCGGGATCTCAGATACGCAGTATTTT. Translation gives CASSQERGASGISDTQYF.

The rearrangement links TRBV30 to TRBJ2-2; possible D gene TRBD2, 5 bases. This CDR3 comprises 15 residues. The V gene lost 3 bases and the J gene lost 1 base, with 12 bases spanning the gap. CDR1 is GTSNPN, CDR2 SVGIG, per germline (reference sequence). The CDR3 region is CAWSGVGVNTGELFF. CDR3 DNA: TGTGCCTGGAGCGGGGTAGGAGTGAACACCGGGGAGCTGTTTTTT. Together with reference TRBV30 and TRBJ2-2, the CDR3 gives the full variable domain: SQTIHQWPATLVQPVGSPLSLECTVEGTSNPNLYWYRQAAGRGLQLLFYSVGIGQISSEVPQNLSASRPQDRQFILSSKKLLLSDSGFYLCAWSGVGVNTGELFFGEGSRLTVL.

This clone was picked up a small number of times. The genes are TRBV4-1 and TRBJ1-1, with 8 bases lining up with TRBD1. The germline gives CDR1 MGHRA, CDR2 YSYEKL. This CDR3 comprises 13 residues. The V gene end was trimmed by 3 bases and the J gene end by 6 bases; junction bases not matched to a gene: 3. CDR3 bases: TGCGCCAGCAGCCACTCACAGGGGGCTGAAGCTTTCTTT. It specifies CASSHSQGAEAFF.

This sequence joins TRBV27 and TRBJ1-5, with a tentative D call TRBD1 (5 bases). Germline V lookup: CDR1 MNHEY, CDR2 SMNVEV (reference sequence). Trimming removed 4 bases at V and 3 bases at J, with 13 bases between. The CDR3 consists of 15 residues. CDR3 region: CASSWGQGLNQPQHF. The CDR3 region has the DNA TGTGCCAGCAGTTGGGGTCAGGGCCTCAATCAGCCCCAGCATTTT.

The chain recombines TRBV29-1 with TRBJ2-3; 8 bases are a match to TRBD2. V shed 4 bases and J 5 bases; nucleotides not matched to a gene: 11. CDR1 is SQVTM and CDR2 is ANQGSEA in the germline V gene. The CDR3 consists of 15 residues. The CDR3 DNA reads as TGCAGCGTTGTTGTCGCGGGAGGTTCGAAAGATACGCAGTATTTT. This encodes CSVVVAGGSKDTQYF.

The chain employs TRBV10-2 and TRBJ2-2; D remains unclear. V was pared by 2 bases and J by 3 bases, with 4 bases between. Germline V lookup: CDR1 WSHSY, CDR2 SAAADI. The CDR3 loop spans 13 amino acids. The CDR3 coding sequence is TGCGCCAGCAGTGAGCAGTACACCGGGGAGCTGTTTTTT. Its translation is CASSEQYTGELFF.

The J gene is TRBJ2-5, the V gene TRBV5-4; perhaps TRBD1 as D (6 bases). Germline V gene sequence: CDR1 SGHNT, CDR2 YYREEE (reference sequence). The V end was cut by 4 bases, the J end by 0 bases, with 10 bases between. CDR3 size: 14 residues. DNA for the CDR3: TGTGCCAGCAGCCCGGACAGTGACCAAGAGACCCAGTACTTC. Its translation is CASSPDSDQETQYF.

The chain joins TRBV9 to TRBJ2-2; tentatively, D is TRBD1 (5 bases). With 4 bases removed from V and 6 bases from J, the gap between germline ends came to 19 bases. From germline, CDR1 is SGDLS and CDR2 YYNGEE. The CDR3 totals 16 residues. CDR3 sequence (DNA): TGTGCCAGCAGCCCCCAGGGATCTCGGGCGGCCGGGGAGCTGTTTTTT. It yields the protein CASSPQGSRAAGELFF.

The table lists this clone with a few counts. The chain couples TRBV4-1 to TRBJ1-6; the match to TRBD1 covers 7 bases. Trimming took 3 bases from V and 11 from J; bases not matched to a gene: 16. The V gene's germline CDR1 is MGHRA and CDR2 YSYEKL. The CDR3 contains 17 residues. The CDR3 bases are TGCGCCAGCAGCCAGGACCCGACAGGGACGGGAAAAACACCCCTCCACTTT. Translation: CASSQDPTGTGKTPLHF.

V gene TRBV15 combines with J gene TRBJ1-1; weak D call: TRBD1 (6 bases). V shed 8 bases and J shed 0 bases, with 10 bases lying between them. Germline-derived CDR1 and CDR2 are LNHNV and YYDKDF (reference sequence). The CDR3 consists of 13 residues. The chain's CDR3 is CATGDTLNTEAFF. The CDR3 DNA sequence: TGTGCCACCGGGGACACTTTGAACACTGAAGCTTTCTTT.

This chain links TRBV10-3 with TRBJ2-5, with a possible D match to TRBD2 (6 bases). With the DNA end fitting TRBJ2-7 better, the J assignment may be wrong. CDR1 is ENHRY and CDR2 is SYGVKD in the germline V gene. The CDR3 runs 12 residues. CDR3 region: CAIRTSSYEQYF. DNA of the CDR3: TGTGCCATCAGGACTAGCTCCTACGAGCAGTACTTC.

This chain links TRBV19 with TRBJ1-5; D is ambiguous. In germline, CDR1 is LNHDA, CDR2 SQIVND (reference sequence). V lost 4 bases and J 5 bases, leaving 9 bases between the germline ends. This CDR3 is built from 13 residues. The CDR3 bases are TGTGCCAGTAGTACCTCTGAGCATCAGCCCCAGCATTTT. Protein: CASSTSEHQPQHF.

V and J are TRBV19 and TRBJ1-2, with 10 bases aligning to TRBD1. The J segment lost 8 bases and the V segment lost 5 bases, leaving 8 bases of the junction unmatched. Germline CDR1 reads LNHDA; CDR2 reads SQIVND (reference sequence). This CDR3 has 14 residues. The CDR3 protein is CASSPGGQGFGYTF. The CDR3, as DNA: TGTGCCAGTAGTCCGGGGGGACAGGGGTTCGGCTACACCTTC.